This T cell receptor beta chain is drawn from a study of cytomegalovirus exposure and HLA in healthy donors. Study-wide points: The listing of roughly 160 TCR beta chains classed them as cytomegalovirus-associated. A subsequent analysis found that TCR clusters from the first cohort also tended to co-occur in the approximately 130 validation repertoires, with approximately 95% of cluster scores above 0.

V lost 2 bases and J lost 7; bases outside the gene matches: 8. Germline V CDR1 and CDR2: MNHEY, SVGAGI. This CDR3 contains 15 residues. Using immunoSEQ multiplex PCR, the repertoire was profiled, and TCRdb retains in-frame clones only, with some absent. The sample has just over 65,000 clones; 97% are singletons. Concerning this clone itself: Its specificity is unknown.

The donors were members of the roughly 120-subject validation cohort (separate from the approximately 670-subject first cohort). The origin of this receptor is a woman aged 18 to 35 in good health and CMV-seropositive. Material for sequencing was PBMCs. The J gene is TRBJ2-1, the V gene TRBV6-5, with 7 bases matching TRBD2. CDR3 protein: CASSYGGEGFNEQFF. CDR3 coding DNA: TGTGCCAGCAGTTACGGGGGGGAGGGGTTTAATGAGCAGTTCTTC.